This is a list of T cell receptor beta chains from one sample in a study of regulatory T cells in long-lasting Graves disease. TCRdb independently ran MiXCR on the multiplex PCR reads; one entry per CDR3 protein. The sample has around 400,000 distinct CDR3 sequences, 21% seen once. Source: peripheral blood mononuclear cells (PBMCs), taken when the disease was refractory, from a patient treated with antithyroid drugs. Receptors originate from a female donor with Graves disease. Both conserved end residues are part of each CDR3. Each record gives: D gene, V gene, J gene, CDR3 protein. The D gene is left open where the match is weak.

d_gene: NA; v_gene: TRBV7-9; j_gene: TRBJ2-2; CDR3aa: CASSYTGPGELFF
d_gene: NA; v_gene: TRBV7-3; j_gene: TRBJ2-7; CDR3aa: CASIPALGGGMDYEQYF
d_gene: NA; v_gene: TRBV5-5; j_gene: TRBJ2-7; CDR3aa: CASSFATAPTRYF
d_gene: NA; v_gene: TRBV28; j_gene: TRBJ2-7; CDR3aa: CATDSRGASSYEQYF
d_gene: NA; v_gene: TRBV12-3/TRBV12-4; j_gene: TRBJ2-7; CDR3aa: CASSYYAYEQYF
d_gene: TRBD1; v_gene: TRBV20-1; j_gene: TRBJ2-7; CDR3aa: CSASDRDDEQYF
d_gene: NA; v_gene: TRBV6-1; j_gene: TRBJ1-2; CDR3aa: CASIGAVDYGYTF
d_gene: NA; v_gene: TRBV20-1; j_gene: TRBJ1-5; CDR3aa: CSASSAPLRPQHF
d_gene: TRBD1; v_gene: TRBV30; j_gene: TRBJ2-7; CDR3aa: CAWRATGGSEQYF
d_gene: NA; v_gene: TRBV28; j_gene: TRBJ1-3; CDR3aa: CASRPTGISGNTIYF
d_gene: TRBD2; v_gene: TRBV5-1; j_gene: TRBJ2-1; CDR3aa: CASTLGEASGYNEQFF
d_gene: NA; v_gene: TRBV9; j_gene: TRBJ1-1; CDR3aa: CASSSTFGTEAFF
d_gene: NA; v_gene: TRBV5-1; j_gene: TRBJ1-1; CDR3aa: CASSPQQVMNTEAFF
d_gene: NA; v_gene: TRBV19; j_gene: TRBJ1-2; CDR3aa: CASTDRMANYGYTF
d_gene: NA; v_gene: TRBV25-1; j_gene: TRBJ2-5; CDR3aa: CASSEGKGLGEETQYF
d_gene: TRBD2; v_gene: TRBV28; j_gene: TRBJ2-1; CDR3aa: CASGRRRTSGSYNEQFF
d_gene: NA; v_gene: TRBV2; j_gene: TRBJ2-1; CDR3aa: CASIPESSPNEQFF
d_gene: NA; v_gene: TRBV24-1; j_gene: TRBJ2-2; CDR3aa: CATTPDKGTYTGELFF
d_gene: NA; v_gene: TRBV6-1; j_gene: TRBJ1-1; CDR3aa: CASGHSMNTEAFF
d_gene: TRBD2; v_gene: TRBV28; j_gene: TRBJ2-7; CDR3aa: CASKAGGSYEQYF
d_gene: TRBD1; v_gene: TRBV9; j_gene: TRBJ2-3; CDR3aa: CASTPWTGADTQYF
d_gene: TRBD1; v_gene: TRBV20-1; j_gene: TRBJ2-7; CDR3aa: CSAPTGGFGEQYF
d_gene: NA; v_gene: TRBV7-2; j_gene: TRBJ2-1; CDR3aa: CASSPLVAYEQFF
d_gene: TRBD1; v_gene: TRBV2; j_gene: TRBJ1-1; CDR3aa: CASRGTGMNTEAFF
d_gene: NA; v_gene: TRBV7-2; j_gene: TRBJ2-7; CDR3aa: CASSVGMSGYEQYF
d_gene: NA; v_gene: TRBV7-9; j_gene: TRBJ2-2; CDR3aa: CASSLYRDTTNTGELFF
d_gene: NA; v_gene: TRBV10-3; j_gene: TRBJ2-5; CDR3aa: CAISPGQETQYF
d_gene: NA; v_gene: TRBV15; j_gene: TRBJ1-2; CDR3aa: CATSREAVNYGYTF
d_gene: NA; v_gene: TRBV5-4; j_gene: TRBJ2-7; CDR3aa: CASSLSEREYF
d_gene: NA; v_gene: TRBV24-1; j_gene: TRBJ2-1; CDR3aa: CATSDPGQYNEQFF
d_gene: NA; v_gene: TRBV12-3/TRBV12-4; j_gene: TRBJ2-5; CDR3aa: CASSLTGITEETQYF
d_gene: NA; v_gene: TRBV4-1; j_gene: TRBJ1-4; CDR3aa: CASSGSSNEKLFF
d_gene: NA; v_gene: TRBV9; j_gene: TRBJ2-7; CDR3aa: CASSVGEGSTPLGEQYF
d_gene: NA; v_gene: TRBV28; j_gene: TRBJ1-2; CDR3aa: CASSLAHRGPGYTF
d_gene: TRBD2; v_gene: TRBV5-1; j_gene: TRBJ2-2; CDR3aa: CASSLPAGEAGELFF
d_gene: TRBD2; v_gene: TRBV30; j_gene: TRBJ2-7; CDR3aa: CAWSVRGTSVRYEQYF
d_gene: NA; v_gene: TRBV6-1; j_gene: TRBJ2-1; CDR3aa: CASTLIGAPNNEQFF
d_gene: NA; v_gene: TRBV24-1; j_gene: TRBJ2-5; CDR3aa: CATSDQTGLAETQYF
d_gene: TRBD1; v_gene: TRBV6-1; j_gene: TRBJ1-4; CDR3aa: CASIPGQGMSANEKLFF
d_gene: TRBD2; v_gene: TRBV28; j_gene: TRBJ2-7; CDR3aa: CASSLWASGTNYEQYF
d_gene: TRBD2; v_gene: TRBV28; j_gene: TRBJ2-5; CDR3aa: CASSFMASGIQETQYF
d_gene: NA; v_gene: TRBV2; j_gene: TRBJ2-1; CDR3aa: CASRKEEDEQFF
d_gene: NA; v_gene: TRBV28; j_gene: TRBJ2-7; CDR3aa: CASSPSLTYEQYF
d_gene: TRBD2; v_gene: TRBV12-3/TRBV12-4; j_gene: TRBJ2-2; CDR3aa: CASSPVTSAGELFF
d_gene: TRBD1; v_gene: TRBV20-1; j_gene: TRBJ1-5; CDR3aa: CSAWDRGLSQPQHF
d_gene: NA; v_gene: TRBV28; j_gene: TRBJ2-7; CDR3aa: CASSPKANSYEQYF
d_gene: TRBD2; v_gene: TRBV2; j_gene: TRBJ2-3; CDR3aa: CASSGGAGATDTQYF
d_gene: NA; v_gene: TRBV20-1; j_gene: TRBJ1-2; CDR3aa: CSTTDYGYTF
d_gene: TRBD1; v_gene: TRBV12-3/TRBV12-4; j_gene: TRBJ2-7; CDR3aa: CASRQTGSDEQYF